The rows below give T cell receptor beta chains drawn from one sample of a study of blood T cell repertoires in COVID-19. Repertoires were generated with immunoSEQ multiplex PCR, while TCRdb's copy carries only in-frame clones and drops some. The sample consists of a few hundred thousand clones, 89% of them appearing once. The sequenced sample consisted of peripheral blood. These receptors were collected from a man aged 18 to 35 who had recovered from COVID-19. Each CDR3 is given with its conserved first and last residue. A D gene is named only where the DNA matches it firmly. Some rows have no size entry. The others give once, few or many, or a class for an expanded clone.

v_call	j_call	d_call	clone_size	cdr3_nt	cdr3_aa
TRBV7-8	TRBJ1-5	-	-	TGTGCCAGCAGCCTAGGCACAGGACGAAATAGCAATCAGCCCCAGCATTTT	CASSLGTGRNSNQPQHF
TRBV12-3/TRBV12-4	TRBJ2-2	-	-	TGTGCTACAAGGGGGGGAAACACCGGGGAGCTGTTTTTT	CATRGGNTGELFF
TRBV3-1/TRBV3-2	TRBJ2-2	TRBD2	-	TGTGCCAGCAGCCAAGAGGGACTAGCGGGGGAGCTGTTTTTT	CASSQEGLAGELFF
TRBV19	TRBJ1-4	TRBD1	-	TGTGCCAGTAGTAGTGGGACAGGGAACGAAAAACTGTTTTTT	CASSSGTGNEKLFF
TRBV3-1/TRBV3-2	TRBJ1-1	-	-	TGTGCCAGCAGCCAAGATGAGGCAGGGGCGCAGACTGAAGCTTTCTTT	CASSQDEAGAQTEAFF
TRBV18	TRBJ1-2	TRBD1	-	TGTGCCAGCTCACCACCAGGACAGGGGTCCTATGGCTACACCTTC	CASSPPGQGSYGYTF
TRBV10-1	TRBJ2-1	-	-	TGCGCCAGCAGTGATCCGCGGGTGTTGAACAATGAGCAGTTCTTC	CASSDPRVLNNEQFF
TRBV12-3/TRBV12-4	TRBJ1-5	-	-	TGTGCCAGCAGTTCTCAGGGGATGCAGCCCCAGCATTTT	CASSSQGMQPQHF
TRBV18	TRBJ1-2	TRBD1	once	TGTGCCAGCTCGCCGACAGGGAATGGCTACACCTTC	CASSPTGNGYTF
TRBV19	TRBJ2-6	-	-	TGTGCCAGTAGTCGACCACCGGGGGCTGGGGCCAACGTCCTGACTTTC	CASSRPPGAGANVLTF
TRBV6-6	TRBJ1-1	-	-	TGTGCCAGCACGGACAGTGGGAACACTGAAGCTTTCTTT	CASTDSGNTEAFF